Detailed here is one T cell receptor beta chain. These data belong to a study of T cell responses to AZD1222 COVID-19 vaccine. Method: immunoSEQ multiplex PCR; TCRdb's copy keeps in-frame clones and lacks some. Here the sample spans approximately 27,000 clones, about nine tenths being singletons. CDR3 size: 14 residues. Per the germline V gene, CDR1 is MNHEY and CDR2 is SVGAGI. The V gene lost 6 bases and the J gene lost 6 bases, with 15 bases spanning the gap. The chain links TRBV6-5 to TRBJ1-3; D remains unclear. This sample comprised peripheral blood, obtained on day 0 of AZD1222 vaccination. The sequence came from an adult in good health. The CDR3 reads CASSPGPVENTIYF. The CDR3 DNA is TGTGCCAGCAGCCCCGGCCCCGTCGAAAACACCATATATTTT.